A single sample is the source of the 29 T cell receptor beta chains below, sequenced in a study of CD8+CD57+ T cells in acquired aplastic anemia. The authors sequenced patients whose flow cytometry had shown CD8+CD57+ cell expansion. CDR3 and TCR beta VDJ profiling relied on genomic DNA as the template. TCRdb independently ran MiXCR on the reads; one entry per CDR3 protein. The sample includes about 190,000 distinct CDR3 sequences, under 55% seen only once; the top ten take around 9.7%. What was sequenced was sorted CD4+, CD8+, or CD8+CD57+ T cells (not recorded which) from PBMCs. The receptor source for this set is a human donor with aplastic anemia.

The V gene is TRBV20-1, the J gene TRBJ2-3, with D tentatively TRBD1 (6 bases). Germline lookup yields CDR1 DFQATT and CDR2 SNEGSKA (reference sequence). The CDR3 is 14 amino acids. The ends were cut back, 6 bases at V and 3 bases at J, with 16 bases in the middle. The CDR3 reads CSAPGQPRTDTQYF. CDR3 sequence (DNA): TGCAGTGCCCCAGGACAGCCCCGTACAGATACGCAGTATTTT.

The chain recombines TRBV10-1 with TRBJ2-7, with D uncertain. Germline V gene sequence: CDR1 WNHNN, CDR2 SYGVQD (reference sequence). The CDR3 length is 13 residues. Trimming removed 3 bases from V and 3 bases from J, with 9 bases in between. The CDR3 DNA reads as TGCGCCAGCAGTGACCGTCTAGACTACGAGCAGTACTTC. Amino acid sequence: CASSDRLDYEQYF.

In DNA form, the CDR3 reads TGTGCCAGCAGTGGCCGGGCGGGAGGTACTGGGGCCAACGTCCTGACTTTC. As protein: CASSGRAGGTGANVLTF. The chain joins TRBV6-1 to TRBJ2-6; 8 bases align to TRBD2. Per the germline V gene, CDR1 is MNHNS and CDR2 is SASEGT. The CDR3 spans 17 residues. The V and J ends lost 4 bases and 2 bases, in that order; junction bases with no gene match: 7.

The CDR3 here is CASGPPGARIWNTEAFF. The CDR3 region has the DNA TGTGCTAGTGGTCCCCCTGGGGCGAGGATTTGGAACACTGAAGCTTTCTTT. The V gene is TRBV12-5, the J gene TRBJ1-1; TRBD1 is a possible D gene (5 bases). From germline, CDR1 is LGHNT and CDR2 FRNRAP. V was shortened by 5 bases and J by 1 base, with 20 bases between the two germline ends. This CDR3 is built from 17 residues.

This chain uses TRBV19 with TRBJ2-6, with D uncertain. The CDR3 runs 15 residues. Germline V gene data show CDR1 as LNHDA and CDR2 as SQIVND (reference sequence). V lost 9 bases, J lost 0 bases, and 12 bases lay in between. The CDR3, as DNA: TGTGCCAGCAGCCTTGAAAGCTCTGGGGCCAACGTCCTGACTTTC. It is translated as CASSLESSGANVLTF.

The J gene is TRBJ2-3, the V gene TRBV29-1, with D uncertain. The CDR3 is 13 amino acids. CDR1 is SQVTM and CDR2 is ANQGSEA in the germline V gene. V lost 3 bases and J 0 bases, leaving 7 bases between the germline ends. CDR3: CSVDPTSTDTQYF. As DNA, the CDR3 is TGCAGCGTTGACCCGACTAGCACAGATACGCAGTATTTT.

The CDR3 region has the DNA TGTGCCAGCAGCCCATACATGACCAATGAGCAGTTCTTC. The encoded protein is CASSPYMTNEQFF. This chain connects TRBV7-6 to TRBJ2-1; no definite D call. The CDR3 is made up of 13 amino acids. CDR1 and CDR2 from the germline V gene are SGHVS and FNYEAQ. Trimming took 5 bases from V and 6 from J, leaving 11 bases between them. Looking up the rest from reference TRBV7-6 and TRBJ2-1 gives the full variable domain: GAGVSQSPRYKVTKRGQDVALRCDPISGHVSLYWYRQALGQGPEFLTYFNYEAQQDKSGLPNDRFSAERPEGSISTLTIQRTEQRDSAMYRCASSPYMTNEQFFGPGTRLTVL.

In the case of this clonotype: Just one base apart from a much larger clone, this may be a read error. J is TRBJ1-4 and V is TRBV5-1, with 9 bases lining up with TRBD1. This CDR3 spans 16 amino acids. Germline-derived CDR1 and CDR2 are SGHRS and YFSETQ. DNA of the CDR3: TGCGCCAGCAGCTGGGGACGGACAGGGGCTAATGAAGAACTGTTTTTT. Amino acid sequence: CASSWGRTGANEELFF. Complete variable domain (other parts from reference TRBV5-1 and TRBJ1-4): KAGVTQTPRYLIKTRGQQVTLSCSPISGHRSVSWYQQTPGQGLQFLFEYFSETQRNKGNFPGRFSGRQFSNSRSEMNVSTLELGDSALYLCASSWGRTGANEELFFGSGTQLSVL.

The chain's CDR3 is CATGTGGLGQETQYF. The CDR3 region has the DNA TGTGCCACCGGGACAGGGGGCTTAGGGCAAGAGACCCAGTACTTC. V usage is TRBV24-1 and J usage is TRBJ2-5; 12 nucleotides align to TRBD1. CDR1 is KGHDR, CDR2 SFDVKD, per germline. CDR3 length equals 15 residues. Trimming removed 9 bases from V and 2 bases from J; junction bases left unmatched: 6.

In its sample, this clonotype was seen a few times. The chain has TRBV12-3 or TRBV12-4 and TRBJ2-1, with D unclear. The CDR3 is made up of 15 amino acids. The germline V and J ends were trimmed by 6 bases and 5 bases, with 17 bases remaining between them. The CDR3 region is CASSIRPRSDNEQFF. In DNA form, the CDR3 reads TGTGCCAGCAGCATACGCCCTAGATCGGACAATGAGCAGTTCTTC.

This clonotype was recorded at least ten times. DNA for the CDR3: TGCAGTGCCCGACGTGAAGGGGCGGGAGTCTCCTACGAGCAGTACTTC. Its protein product is CSARREGAGVSYEQYF. The rearrangement uses TRBV20-1 and TRBJ2-7; 7 nucleotides line up with TRBD2. The germline gives CDR1 DFQATT, CDR2 SNEGSKA (reference sequence). The junction had 14 bases not matched to a gene; V was cut back by 6 bases and J by 0 bases. CDR3 length: 16 amino acids.

This clonotype turned up a few times. The gene calls are TRBV6-5 and TRBJ2-1, with D possibly matching TRBD2 (5 bases). The germline V and J ends were trimmed by 0 bases and 15 bases, with 18 bases remaining between them. Per the germline V gene, CDR1 is MNHEY and CDR2 is SVGAGI. The length of the CDR3 is 14 residues. The DNA for the CDR3 is TGTGCCAGCAGTTACTCGCCGGGAACTCCCCTTCTGTTCTTC. It is translated as CASSYSPGTPLLFF.

For this clonotype: It may be a read error: a sequence one base away is much more abundant. No conserved phenylalanine or tryptophan is present at the end of the CDR3, so a read error is the likely explanation. The chain employs TRBV9 and TRBJ2-1; 7 positions match TRBD2. From germline, CDR1 is SGDLS and CDR2 YYNGEE. The junction had 4 bases not matched to a gene; V was cut back by 0 bases and J by 4 bases. The length of the CDR3 is 15 residues. The CDR3 DNA reads TGTGCCAGCAGCGTAGCGGGGAGGGAGTACAATGAGCAGTTCCTC. It yields the protein CASSVAGREYNEQFL.

At least ten counts were recorded for this clonotype. The chain employs TRBV25-1 and TRBJ2-1; 11 bases align to TRBD2. This CDR3 contains 16 residues. V was pared by 4 bases and J by 4 bases, with 6 bases of the junction left unmatched. CDR1 and CDR2 (germline): MGHDK, SYGVNS. The CDR3 protein is CASSVLAGGTYNEQFF. The CDR3 coding sequence is TGTGCCAGCAGTGTTCTAGCGGGAGGAACGTACAATGAGCAGTTCTTC.

CDR3 DNA sequence: TGTGCCAGCAGCTCCTCAGACAGGTTTAATGAAAAACTGTTTTTT. This gives the protein CASSSSDRFNEKLFF. The chain employs TRBV7-9 and TRBJ1-4, with TRBD1 as a possible D gene (6 bases). Trimming shortened V by 4 bases and J by 4 bases, and 13 bases separated the two germline ends. The germline V gene encodes CDR1 SEHNR and CDR2 FQNEAQ (reference sequence). This CDR3 region has 15 residues.

A single count supports this clonotype. This chain connects TRBV25-1 to TRBJ2-5; weak D call: TRBD1 (5 bases). The CDR3 extends over 15 amino acids. The V end lost 2 bases, the J end lost 5 bases, and 15 bases lay between the germline ends. Germline V gene data show CDR1 as MGHDK and CDR2 as SYGVNS. The CDR3 loop reads CASSEQGSFGETQYF. DNA for the CDR3: TGTGCCAGCAGTGAACAGGGATCCTTCGGCGAGACCCAGTACTTC.

This clonotype was seen many times. V and J are TRBV12-3 or TRBV12-4 and TRBJ2-3; TRBD2 matches 10 bases. V dropped 4 bases and J dropped 10; count of bases not matched to a gene: 11. The CDR3 spans 15 residues. The CDR3 protein is CASSSIAGGGSSQYF. Written as DNA, the CDR3 is TGTGCCAGCAGTTCGATAGCGGGGGGAGGGTCTTCGCAGTATTTT.

This chain uses TRBV29-1 with TRBJ2-1; D is ambiguous. The CDR3 runs to 14 residues. Trimming left V 6 bases short and J 1 base short, with 13 bases between. CDR1 and CDR2 from the germline V gene are SQVTM and ANQGSEA. Written as DNA, the CDR3 is TGCAGCGTAGGAAACTCGCCATCCTACAATGAGCAGTTCTTC. Its protein is CSVGNSPSYNEQFF.

The chain carries TRBV11-1 and TRBJ2-1; 8 bases match TRBD2. CDR1 and CDR2 from the germline V gene are SGHAT and FQDESV (reference sequence). CDR3 length: 14 residues. Trimming at V came to 5 bases and at J to 4 bases, leaving 4 bases not matched to a gene. DNA for the CDR3: TGTGCCAGCAGCCTTAGCGGGATTTACAATGAGCAGTTCTTC. Translated: CASSLSGIYNEQFF.

The sample holds one count of this clonotype. The gene calls are TRBV5-1 and TRBJ1-6, with D tentatively TRBD1 (5 bases). The V end was cut by 0 bases, the J end by 13 bases, with 14 bases between. The germline CDR1 and CDR2 sequences are SGHRS and YFSETQ. The CDR3 length is 14 residues. The CDR3, as DNA: TGCGCCAGCAGCTTGGGCCCGGGGGAGAAGCCCCTCCACTTT. It translates to CASSLGPGEKPLHF. Combining the CDR3 with reference TRBV5-1 and TRBJ1-6 gives the whole variable domain KAGVTQTPRYLIKTRGQQVTLSCSPISGHRSVSWYQQTPGQGLQFLFEYFSETQRNKGNFPGRFSGRQFSNSRSEMNVSTLELGDSALYLCASSLGPGEKPLHFGNGTRLTVT.

This clonotype was recorded many times. This CDR3 reads CASTLSQFYEQYF. In nucleotides, the CDR3 is TGTGCCAGCACCCTCTCCCAATTCTACGAGCAGTACTTC. The chain links TRBV6-1 to TRBJ2-7; D call uncertain. V was clipped by 7 bases and J by 3 bases, with 13 bases between them. The CDR3 consists of 13 residues. The germline V gene encodes CDR1 MNHNS and CDR2 SASEGT.

Remarks on this clonotype: Because the CDR3 is missing its conserved closing phenylalanine or tryptophan, this is likely a read error. This chain connects TRBV7-2 to TRBJ1-2; no reliable D call. Germline loops: CDR1 SGHTA, CDR2 FQGNSA. There are 17 residues in the CDR3. V was cut by 5 bases and J by 4 bases, with 23 bases left in between. CDR3 protein: CASSQIRAPSRSYGYTS. The CDR3 DNA reads TGTGCCAGCAGCCAGATCCGGGCTCCGAGCCGTAGCTATGGCTACACCTCC.

The chain uses TRBV7-2 and TRBJ2-1, with D possibly matching TRBD1 (6 bases). Deletions cut 5 bases from V and 5 bases from J, with 10 bases between. The germline CDR1 and CDR2 sequences are SGHTA and FQGNSA. CDR3 size: 13 residues. Here the CDR3 DNA reads TGTGCCAGCAGCGTTGAGGGGGACAATGAGCAGTTCTTC. Encoded protein: CASSVEGDNEQFF.

This chain connects TRBV6-1 to TRBJ1-1, with 10 bases that match TRBD1. The trim removed 5 bases at V and 6 bases at J, leaving 6 bases unmatched. CDR1 MNHNS and CDR2 SASEGT come from the germline V gene. This CDR3 has 14 residues. CDR3 nucleotides: TGTGCCAGCAGTTGGGACAGGGGATCATCTGAAGCTTTCTTT. Residues: CASSWDRGSSEAFF.

This clonotype has more than one count but fewer than ten. V and J are TRBV20-1 and TRBJ2-7; D possibly corresponds to TRBD1 (6 bases). The germline V and J ends were trimmed by 4 bases and 6 bases, with 10 bases remaining between them. Germline values: CDR1 DFQATT, CDR2 SNEGSKA (reference sequence). This CDR3 comprises 11 residues. The CDR3 sequence: CSAKTGSEQYF. CDR3 DNA sequence: TGCAGTGCTAAAACAGGGAGCGAGCAGTACTTC.

The chain is built from TRBV19 and TRBJ2-1; D ambiguous. V lost 8 bases and J 4 bases, leaving 6 bases between the germline ends. CDR3 length: 11 amino acids. Germline-derived CDR1 and CDR2 are LNHDA and SQIVND (reference sequence). The CDR3 nucleotides are TGTGCCAGTGGCTATTACAATGAGCAGTTCTTC. Translating gives CASGYYNEQFF.

The rearrangement uses TRBV28 and TRBJ2-7, with TRBD1 matching 7 bases. CDR3 size: 14 residues. Germline values: CDR1 MDHEN, CDR2 SYDVKM. With V trimmed by 6 bases and J by 2 bases, 7 bases remained unmatched. The chain's CDR3 is CASRETGPTYEQYF. The CDR3 nucleotides are TGTGCCAGCAGGGAGACAGGGCCTACCTACGAGCAGTACTTC.

This chain uses TRBV2 with TRBJ1-2; 8 bases are shared with TRBD1. The CDR3 runs 15 residues. The junction had 8 bases not matched to a gene; V was cut back by 0 bases and J by 8 bases. Germline loops: CDR1 SNHLY, CDR2 FYNNEI. For the CDR3, the DNA is TGTGCCAGCAGTGAAGCACCAGGGGGCGCAGTGGGCTACACCTTC. Translation gives CASSEAPGGAVGYTF.

With regard to this clonotype: A much larger clone sits a single nucleotide away, making a read error possible. V is TRBV11-3 and J is TRBJ2-2; D could derive from TRBD1 or TRBD2 (5 bases each). CDR1 is SGHNT, CDR2 YENEEA, per germline. This CDR3 contains 15 residues. As DNA, the CDR3 is TGTGCCAGCAGCCTAAGACAGAGGTACACCGGGGAGCGGTTTTTT. It is translated as CASSLRQRYTGERFF.